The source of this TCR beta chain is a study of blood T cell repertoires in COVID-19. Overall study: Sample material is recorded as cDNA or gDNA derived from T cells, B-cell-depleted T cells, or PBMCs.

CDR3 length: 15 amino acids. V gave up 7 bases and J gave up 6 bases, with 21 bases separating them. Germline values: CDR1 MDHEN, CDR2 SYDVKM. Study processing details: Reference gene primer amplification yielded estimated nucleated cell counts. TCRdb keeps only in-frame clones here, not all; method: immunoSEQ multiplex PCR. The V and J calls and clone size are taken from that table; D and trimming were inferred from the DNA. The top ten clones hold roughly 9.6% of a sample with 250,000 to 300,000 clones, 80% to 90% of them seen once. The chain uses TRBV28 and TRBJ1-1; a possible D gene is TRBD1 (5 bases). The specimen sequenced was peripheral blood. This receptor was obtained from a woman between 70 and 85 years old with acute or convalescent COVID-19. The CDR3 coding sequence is TGTGCCAGCACCAAAGGCCTGGGCAGGGCGGCTGAAGCTTTCTTT. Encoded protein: CASTKGLGRAAEAFF.